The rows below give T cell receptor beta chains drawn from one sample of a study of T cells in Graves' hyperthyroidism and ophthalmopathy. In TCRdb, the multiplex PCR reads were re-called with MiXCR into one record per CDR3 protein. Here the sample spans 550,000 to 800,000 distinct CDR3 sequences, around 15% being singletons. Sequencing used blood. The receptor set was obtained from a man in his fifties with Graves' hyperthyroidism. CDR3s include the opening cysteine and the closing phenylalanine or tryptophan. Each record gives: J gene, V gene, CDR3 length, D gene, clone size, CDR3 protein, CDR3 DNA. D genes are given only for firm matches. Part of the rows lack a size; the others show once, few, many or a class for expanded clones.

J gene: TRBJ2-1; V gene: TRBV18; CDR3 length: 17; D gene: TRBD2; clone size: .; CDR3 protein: CASSPPTASGRGNEQFF; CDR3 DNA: TGTGCCAGCTCACCTCCTACGGCGAGCGGGAGGGGTAATGAGCAGTTCTTC
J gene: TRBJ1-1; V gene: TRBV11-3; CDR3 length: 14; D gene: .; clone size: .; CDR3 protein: CASNDGSGNTEAFF; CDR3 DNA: TGTGCCAGCAACGACGGTAGTGGGAACACTGAAGCTTTCTTT
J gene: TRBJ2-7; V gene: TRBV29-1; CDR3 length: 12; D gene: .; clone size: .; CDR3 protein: CSVEGLDHEQYF; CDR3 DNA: TGCAGCGTCGAGGGGCTCGACCACGAGCAGTACTTC
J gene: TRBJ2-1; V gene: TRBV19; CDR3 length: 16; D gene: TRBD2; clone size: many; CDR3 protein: CASSRLAGDIYNEQFF; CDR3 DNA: TGTGCCAGTAGTCGGCTAGCGGGAGATATCTATAATGAGCAGTTCTTC
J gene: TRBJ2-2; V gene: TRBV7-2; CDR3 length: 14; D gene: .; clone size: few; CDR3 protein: CASSLGPFTGELFF; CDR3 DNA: TGTGCCAGCAGCTTAGGTCCCTTCACCGGGGAGCTGTTTTTT
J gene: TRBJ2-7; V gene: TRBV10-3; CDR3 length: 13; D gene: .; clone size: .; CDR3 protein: CAISEGQLYEQYF; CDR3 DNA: TGTGCCATCAGTGAGGGGCAGCTCTACGAGCAGTACTTC
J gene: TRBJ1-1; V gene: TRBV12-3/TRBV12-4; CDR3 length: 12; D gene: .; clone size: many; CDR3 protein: CASSFGRQGAFF; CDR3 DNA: TGTGCCAGCAGTTTCGGCAGGCAAGGAGCTTTCTTT
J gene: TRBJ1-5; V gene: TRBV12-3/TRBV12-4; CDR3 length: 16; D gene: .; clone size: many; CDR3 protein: CASSPSGYDSNQPQHF; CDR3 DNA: TGTGCCAGCAGCCCGAGCGGATACGATAGCAATCAGCCCCAGCATTTT
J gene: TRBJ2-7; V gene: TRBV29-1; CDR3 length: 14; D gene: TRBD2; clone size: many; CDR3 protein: CSVSLAGVIHEQYF; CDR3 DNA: TGCAGCGTGTCGTTAGCGGGAGTTATCCACGAGCAGTACTTC
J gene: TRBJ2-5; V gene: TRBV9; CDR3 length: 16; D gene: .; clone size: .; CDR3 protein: CASSVGIGSLVETQYF; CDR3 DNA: TGTGCCAGCAGCGTAGGGATAGGGTCCTTAGTAGAGACCCAGTACTTC
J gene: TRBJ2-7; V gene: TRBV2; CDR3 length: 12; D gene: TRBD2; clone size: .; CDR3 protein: CASSRLAYGQYF; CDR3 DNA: TGTGCCAGCAGTAGACTAGCCTACGGGCAGTACTTC
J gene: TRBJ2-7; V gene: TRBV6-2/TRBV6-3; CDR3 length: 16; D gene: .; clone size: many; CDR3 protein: CASSYSLIGRKYEQYF; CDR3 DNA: TGTGCCAGCAGTTACTCTCTTATCGGACGGAAGTACGAGCAGTACTTC
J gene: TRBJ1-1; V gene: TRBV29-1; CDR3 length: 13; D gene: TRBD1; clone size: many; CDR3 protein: CSADGQGDTEAFF; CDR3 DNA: TGCAGCGCCGACGGACAGGGAGACACTGAAGCTTTCTTT
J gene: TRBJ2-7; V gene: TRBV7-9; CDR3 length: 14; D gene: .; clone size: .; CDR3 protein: CASSRTGLTSEQYF; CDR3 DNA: TGTGCCAGCAGCCGAACTGGACTAACTTCCGAGCAGTACTTC